Sequencing of this TCR beta chain was carried out in a study of shared clonotypes between healthy human individuals. Per germline, CDR1 SGHTA and CDR2 FQGNSA. The length of the CDR3 is 15 residues. V trimming: 5 bases; J trimming: 2 bases; junction bases outside the gene matches: 3. Measured with immunoSEQ multiplex PCR; TCRdb has only the in-frame clones, and not every one. This table holds some 1,900,000 clones, just under 95% found once. CD45RO-negative cells were positively selected for CCR7, leaving out terminally differentiated effector memory CD45RA+ cells. The chain has TRBV7-2 and TRBJ2-1, with 10 bases lining up with TRBD2. What was sequenced was naive CD8+ T cells sorted from blood. The receptor comes from a man aged 18 to 29 in good health. The DNA of the CDR3 is TGTGCCAGCAGCCCTACTAGCGGGGCCTACAATGAGCAGTTCTTC. It specifies CASSPTSGAYNEQFF.